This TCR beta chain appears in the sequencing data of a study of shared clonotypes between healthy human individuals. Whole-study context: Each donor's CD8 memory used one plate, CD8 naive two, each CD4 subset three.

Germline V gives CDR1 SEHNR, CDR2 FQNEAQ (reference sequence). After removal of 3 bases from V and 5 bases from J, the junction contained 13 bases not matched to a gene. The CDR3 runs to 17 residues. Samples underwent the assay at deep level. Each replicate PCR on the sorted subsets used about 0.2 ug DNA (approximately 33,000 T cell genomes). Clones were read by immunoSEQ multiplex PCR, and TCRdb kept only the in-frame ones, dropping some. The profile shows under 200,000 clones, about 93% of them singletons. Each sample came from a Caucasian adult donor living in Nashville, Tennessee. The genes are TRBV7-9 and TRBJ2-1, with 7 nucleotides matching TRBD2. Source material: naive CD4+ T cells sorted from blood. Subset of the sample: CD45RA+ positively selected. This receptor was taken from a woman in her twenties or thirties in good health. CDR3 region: CASSFRTSGTPHNEQFF. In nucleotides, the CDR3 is TGTGCCAGCAGCTTCCGGACAAGCGGGACCCCCCACAATGAGCAGTTCTTC.